This T cell receptor beta chain emerged from a study of T cell responses to AZD1222 COVID-19 vaccine. Points from the study as a whole: AZD1222 recipients seropositive at baseline numbered only 5 or 6. Distributed over spike, vaccine-associated CD4 TCRs predominated at 160-218 and 743-854. Spike-specific TCR breadth rose after two AZD1222 doses, and depth rose as well. Clonal diversity may have been underestimated, and the donors were mostly white British, with more females than males.

CDR1 LNHDA and CDR2 SQIVND come from the germline V gene (reference sequence). The V end lost 4 bases, the J end lost 1 base, and 11 bases lay between the germline ends. The CDR3 totals 15 residues. The repertoire was sequenced with immunoSEQ multiplex PCR; TCRdb's copy has only in-frame clones and lacks some. Among approximately 120,000 clones listed, roughly nine tenths were seen once. A single count supports this clone. Its antigen is undetermined. This sample comprised peripheral blood, obtained on day 0 of AZD1222 vaccination. This TCR was sampled from an adult in good health. The chain recombines TRBV19 with TRBJ2-1; D remains ambiguous. CDR3 in DNA: TGTGCCAGTAGTAAAATGGGGAATTCCTACAATGAGCAGTTCTTC. Its protein product is CASSKMGNSYNEQFF.